This entry concerns a single TCR beta chain. TCRdb's copy holds only in-frame clones and misses some; the assay was immunoSEQ multiplex PCR. The profile shows tens of thousands of clones, 87% of them singletons. The sample is drawn from a study of blood T cell repertoires in COVID-19. The overall study: Acute and convalescent COVID-19 samples came from the United States, Italy and Spain.

The V gene's germline CDR1 is LNHDA and CDR2 SQIVND (reference sequence). Trimming removed 1 base at V and 7 bases at J, with 11 bases between. The CDR3 extends over 14 amino acids. Seattle patients were enrolled while actively infected and followed longitudinally. This clonotype was sampled from an elderly woman with COVID-19, enrolled during active disease. The sequencing input was peripheral blood. The V gene is TRBV19, the J gene TRBJ1-5, with D tentatively TRBD1 (5 bases). CDR3 sequence (DNA): TGTGCCAGTAGTATAGGGCGGGGCGGGCAGCCCCAGCATTTT. Protein: CASSIGRGGQPQHF.